A selection of T cell receptor beta chains follows, all from one sample in a study of CD8 T cells in Susac syndrome. One entry per CDR3 protein results from TCRdb running MiXCR on the immunoSEQ multiplex PCR reads. The repertoire consists of roughly 200,000 distinct CDR3 sequences, with more than 90% occurring once and the leading ten covering approximately 0.088%. The sample taken for sequencing was CD4+ T cells from PBMCs. These receptors were taken from a human donor with multiple sclerosis. Each CDR3 is given with its conserved first and last residue. The order of the fields is J gene, D gene, clone size, V gene, CDR3 DNA, CDR3 protein. D genes are given only for firm matches. Size is omitted from some rows. Given values are once, few, many or a class for expanded clones.

>TRBJ1-1|-|once|TRBV30
TGTGCCTGGATAAAGGTAGGGAACACTGAAGCTTTCTTT
CAWIKVGNTEAFF
>TRBJ2-5|-|-|TRBV30
TGTGCCTGGAGTGTACTCGGGGGGCCTCAAGAGACCCAGTACTTC
CAWSVLGGPQETQYF
>TRBJ1-5|-|once|TRBV12-3/TRBV12-4
TGTGCCAGCAGTTTTGGGACGGGAAGACCCCAGCATTTT
CASSFGTGRPQHF
>TRBJ1-6|-|-|TRBV12-3/TRBV12-4
TGTGCCAGCAGTGAAGATCGGACAGTTAATTCACCCCTCCACTTT
CASSEDRTVNSPLHF
>TRBJ2-7|-|-|TRBV7-2
TGTGCCAGCAGCCACAGGGATGGTTACGAGCAGTACTTC
CASSHRDGYEQYF
>TRBJ2-7|TRBD2|-|TRBV20-1
TGCAGTGCCACCTCACCACGGGAGGGCACTAGAGAGCAGTACTTC
CSATSPREGTREQYF
>TRBJ2-7|TRBD2|-|TRBV20-1
TGCAGTGCACGACTAGCGGGGACCTCCTACGAGCAGTACTTC
CSARLAGTSYEQYF
>TRBJ2-5|TRBD2|-|TRBV20-1
TGCAGTGCTAGATCCGGTAGCGGGGGAGAGACCCAGTACTTC
CSARSGSGGETQYF
>TRBJ1-2|-|-|TRBV20-1
TGCAGTGCTAGCGGGGCAGGGTATGGCTACACCTTC
CSASGAGYGYTF
>TRBJ2-3|TRBD2|-|TRBV12-3/TRBV12-4
TGTGCCAGCAGTTTCAGCGGGGCGACCACCACAGATACGCAGTATTTT
CASSFSGATTTDTQYF
>TRBJ1-4|-|-|TRBV7-9
TGTGCCAGCAGCTTAAGGGACGAGGAAAAACTGTTTTTT
CASSLRDEEKLFF
>TRBJ2-6|-|once|TRBV5-1
TGCGCCAGCAGCTTGAGATTGGGGGACTCTGGGGCCAACGTCCTGACTTTC
CASSLRLGDSGANVLTF
>TRBJ2-7|TRBD1|-|TRBV11-3
TGTGCCAGCAGCTTACCCCCTGACAGGGGCGGAGGAAACGAGCAGTACTTC
CASSLPPDRGGGNEQYF
>TRBJ1-2|TRBD1|-|TRBV5-4
TGTGCCAGCAGCTTGACAGGGGGCGCGTCCGACGGCTACACCTTC
CASSLTGGASDGYTF
>TRBJ2-1|TRBD2|once|TRBV20-1
TGCAGTGCCTCCTTAATAGCGGGGGGGCCCTACAATGAGCAGTTCTTC
CSASLIAGGPYNEQFF
>TRBJ1-5|-|-|TRBV7-6
TGTGCCAGCAGCTTAGGGGGTAACAATCAGCCCCAGCATTTT
CASSLGGNNQPQHF
>TRBJ2-7|-|-|TRBV20-1
TGCAGTGCTCCCGGGCAGGGGAGCTCCTACGAGCAGTACTTC
CSAPGQGSSYEQYF
>TRBJ1-2|-|-|TRBV30
TGTGCCTGGTCTTCCGATCATGGGCAGGGCTACACCTTC
CAWSSDHGQGYTF
>TRBJ1-5|-|-|TRBV30
TGTGCCTGGAGTGTGGGGAATCGGCCCCAGCATTTT
CAWSVGNRPQHF
>TRBJ1-4|-|once|TRBV27
TGTGCCAGCAGTTTACGGGGGAACCCTAATGAAAAACTGTTTTTT
CASSLRGNPNEKLFF
>TRBJ2-5|-|-|TRBV12-3/TRBV12-4
TGTGCCAGCAGTTTGGTTAGCTTGGAGACCCAGTACTTC
CASSLVSLETQYF
>TRBJ1-1|-|-|TRBV20-1
TGCAGTGCTCGAAATAGCTGGAGCACTGAAGCTTTCTTT
CSARNSWSTEAFF
>TRBJ1-1|TRBD1|-|TRBV20-1
TGCAGTGCTAGATCCCAGGGGGCTTTAAACACTGAAGCTTTCTTT
CSARSQGALNTEAFF
>TRBJ2-3|TRBD2|-|TRBV4-3
TGCGCCAGCAGCCAAGATGGGGGCGGGGGGGCGGATACGCAGTATTTT
CASSQDGGGGADTQYF
>TRBJ2-1|-|-|TRBV10-3
TGTGCCATCAGTGAAGGGGCTAAGCAGTTCTTC
CAISEGAKQFF
>TRBJ2-5|TRBD2|-|TRBV25-1
TGTGCCAGCAGTGAAGGAGGAGGGCGGGAGGCAGAGACCCAGTACTTC
CASSEGGGREAETQYF
>TRBJ1-5|-|-|TRBV19
TGTGCCAGTAGTATCTCTACTTCACAGCCCCAGCATTTT
CASSISTSQPQHF
>TRBJ2-4|TRBD1|once|TRBV27
TGTGCCAGCAGTTCGACAGGGGCGTCTTTCGGTATTCAGTACTTC
CASSSTGASFGIQYF
>TRBJ2-7|TRBD1|-|TRBV25-1
TGTGCCAGCAGTGGGCTCCGGGACAGGGGGGCCGAGCAGTACTTC
CASSGLRDRGAEQYF
>TRBJ2-1|-|-|TRBV12-3/TRBV12-4
TGTGCCAGCAGTTCTACCGGGACGCCGAGGGGACTCAAAAACTGGACCTACAATGAGCAGTTCTTC
CASSSTGTPRGLKNWTYNEQFF
>TRBJ2-5|-|-|TRBV7-9
TGTGCCAGCAGCCTTCTGGTGGGAGTACAAGAGACCCAGTACTTC
CASSLLVGVQETQYF
>TRBJ2-2|-|-|TRBV12-3/TRBV12-4
TGTGCCAGCAGTTTATTGGGCAGAAACACCGGGGAGCTGTTTTTT
CASSLLGRNTGELFF
>TRBJ1-6|-|-|TRBV3-1
TGTGCCAGCAGCCAAAACGAGGGGAGGCGACTCCACTTT
CASSQNEGRRLHF
>TRBJ1-1|TRBD1|-|TRBV12-3/TRBV12-4
TGTGCCAGCAGCATCGCCAGGGGGGATAACACTGAAGCTTTCTTT
CASSIARGDNTEAFF
>TRBJ2-3|TRBD2|-|TRBV15
TGTGCCACCAGCAGAGCCGGTTACAGCGGGGGGGCCGCAGATACGCAGTATTTT
CATSRAGYSGGAADTQYF
>TRBJ2-7|-|-|TRBV12-3/TRBV12-4
TGTGCCAGCAGTTTAGACTACGAGCAGTACTTC
CASSLDYEQYF
>TRBJ2-6|-|once|TRBV6-5
TGTGCCAGCAGCAATCCCTCTGGGGCCAACGTCCTGACTTTC
CASSNPSGANVLTF
>TRBJ2-7|-|few|TRBV7-8
TGTGCCAGCAGCTTGGCCGGCGAGCAGTACTTC
CASSLAGEQYF
>TRBJ1-2|TRBD1|-|TRBV30
TGTGCCTGGAGCAGGGACAGGGGGAAATATGGCTACACCTTC
CAWSRDRGKYGYTF
>TRBJ2-1|-|-|TRBV1
TGCACCAGCAGCCATTTTCTAGCGGGGGGCGATGAGCAGTTCTTC
CTSSHFLAGGDEQFF
>TRBJ2-7|TRBD1|-|TRBV20-1
TGCAGTGCTAGCGTAGGACAGGGCTACGAGCAGTACTTC
CSASVGQGYEQYF
>TRBJ1-1|TRBD1|-|TRBV5-1
TGCGCCAGCAGCCCGGACAGGTTCACTGAAGCTTTCTTT
CASSPDRFTEAFF
>TRBJ2-3|-|-|TRBV7-3
TGTGCCAGCAGCTTAATCCCGGAACAGGGCACAGATACGCAGTATTTT
CASSLIPEQGTDTQYF
>TRBJ1-2|-|-|TRBV27
TGTGCCAGCAGTCACAGGGTTCCCGCCTCGAGCCATAACTATGGCTACACCTTC
CASSHRVPASSHNYGYTF
>TRBJ2-5|TRBD1|-|TRBV29-1
TGCAGCGGGGGGACAGGGCACGGAGAGACCCAGTACTTC
CSGGTGHGETQYF
>TRBJ2-7|TRBD2|-|TRBV12-3/TRBV12-4
TGTGCCAGCAGTTTTGCGGGAGTCGACGAGCAGTACTTC
CASSFAGVDEQYF
>TRBJ1-1|-|-|TRBV29-1
TGCAGCGTTGGAGGATTCACTGAAGCTTTCTTT
CSVGGFTEAFF
>TRBJ1-6|-|-|TRBV9
TGTGCCAGCAGCGAGAGCTACTCCTATAATTCACCCCTCCACTTT
CASSESYSYNSPLHF
>TRBJ2-5|TRBD2|-|TRBV27
TGTGCCAGCAGTTTAGGAAATCTAGCGGGGGTCAAAGAGACCCAGTACTTC
CASSLGNLAGVKETQYF
>TRBJ1-1|-|-|TRBV29-1
TGCAGCGTAAGCCTGGGGGTGAACACTGAAGCTTTCTTT
CSVSLGVNTEAFF
>TRBJ2-2|-|-|TRBV24-1
TGTGCCACCAGTGATTTTGCCGGCGACACCGGGGAGCTGTTTTTT
CATSDFAGDTGELFF
>TRBJ2-2|TRBD1|-|TRBV2
TGTGCCAGCTCGGGACAGGGTGGGACCGGGGAGCTGTTTTTT
CASSGQGGTGELFF
>TRBJ2-3|TRBD1|once|TRBV20-1
TGCAGTGCTAGATCGGCCGACAGGGGTATAGATACGCAGTATTTT
CSARSADRGIDTQYF
>TRBJ1-2|-|-|TRBV14
TGTGCCAGCAGCCCCCTAGGGTACGATGGCTACACCTTC
CASSPLGYDGYTF
>TRBJ1-5|-|-|TRBV15
TGTGCCACCAGCAGACTTAATCAGCCCCAGCATTTT
CATSRLNQPQHF